These 5 T cell receptor beta chains were all obtained from the same sample, sequenced in a study of breast tumors, draining lymph nodes, adjacent tissues. TCRdb recomputed calls from the multiplex PCR reads with MiXCR, one row per CDR3 protein. This sample has a few hundred thousand distinct CDR3 sequences, with 34% found just once. Samples came from axillary lymph nodes draining the breast cancer. Sequenced: axillary lymph node tissue. The receptors here all came from a female donor with breast cancer. Some clones in this sample may be carry-over from other donors' samples.

The chain links TRBV10-3 to TRBJ2-7, with D hard to call. The length of the CDR3 is 12 residues. Germline CDR1 reads ENHRY; CDR2 reads SYGVKD. V gave up 5 bases and J gave up 0 bases, with 5 bases separating them. CDR3 DNA: TGTGCCATCAGTAGCGACTCCTACGAGCAGTACTTC. Translating gives CAISSDSYEQYF.

The rearrangement links TRBV30 to TRBJ2-5; TRBD2 aligns across 9 bases. CDR1 and CDR2 (germline): GTSNPN, SVGIG (reference sequence). V trimming: 2 bases; J trimming: 5 bases; junction bases outside the gene matches: 6. The CDR3 totals 14 residues. This CDR3 is CAWSSGGRPETQYF. As DNA, the CDR3 is TGTGCCTGGAGTAGCGGGGGGCGACCGGAGACCCAGTACTTC.

This clonotype was seen ten or more times. The chain employs TRBV19 and TRBJ1-2; weak D call: TRBD1 (6 bases). Germline loops: CDR1 LNHDA, CDR2 SQIVND (reference sequence). The CDR3 has 15 residues. V was pared by 5 bases and J by 7 bases, with 20 bases between. Here the CDR3 DNA reads TGTGCCAGTAGTTCCACCCGGGGGGCAGAAGTTGGCTACACCTTC. Translated, it gives CASSSTRGAEVGYTF.

To note about this clonotype: As the CDR3 is not closed by the conserved phenylalanine or tryptophan, this likely results from a read error. This sequence joins TRBV4-3 and TRBJ1-2; weak D call: TRBD1 (6 bases). Looked up from germline, CDR1 is LGHNA and CDR2 is YSLEER. The CDR3 is made up of 13 amino acids. V lost 1 base and J 3 bases, leaving 6 bases between the germline ends. The CDR3 here is CASSQAGDYGYTY. Written as DNA, the CDR3 is TGCGCCAGCAGCCAAGCAGGGGACTATGGCTACACCTAC.

In this sample, this clonotype turned up many times. The chain couples TRBV2 to TRBJ2-1; D is possibly TRBD2 (7 bases). Per germline, CDR1 SNHLY and CDR2 FYNNEI. The CDR3 extends over 14 amino acids. Trimming removed 7 bases at V and 6 bases at J, with 16 bases between. CDR3 residues: CASISRGAGNEQFF. The CDR3 nucleotides are TGTGCCAGCATCTCCCGGGGGGCCGGCAATGAGCAGTTCTTC.